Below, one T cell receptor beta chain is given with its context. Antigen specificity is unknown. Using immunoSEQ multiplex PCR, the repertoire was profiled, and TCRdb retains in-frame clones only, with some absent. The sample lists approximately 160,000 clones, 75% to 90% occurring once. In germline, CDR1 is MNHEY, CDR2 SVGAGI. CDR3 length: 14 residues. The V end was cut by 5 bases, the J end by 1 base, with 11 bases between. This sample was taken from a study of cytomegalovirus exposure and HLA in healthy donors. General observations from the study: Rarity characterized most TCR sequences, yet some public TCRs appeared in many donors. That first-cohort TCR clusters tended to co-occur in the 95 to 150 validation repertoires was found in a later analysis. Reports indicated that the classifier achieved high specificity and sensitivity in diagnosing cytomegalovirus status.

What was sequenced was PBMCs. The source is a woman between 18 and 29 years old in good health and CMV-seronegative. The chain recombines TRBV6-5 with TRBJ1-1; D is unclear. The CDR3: CASSNTFANTEAFF. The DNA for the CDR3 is TGTGCCAGCAGTAACACGTTCGCGAACACTGAAGCTTTCTTT.